The present T cell receptor (beta chain) was sequenced within a study of human T cells and chemical hapten exposure. V lost 0 bases and J 2 bases, leaving 4 bases between the germline ends. Germline CDR1 reads SEHNR; CDR2 reads FQNEAQ (reference sequence). The CDR3 is made up of 13 amino acids. Time point reported: patch test 2, 6 weeks after DPC sensitization. Noted treatment: therapeutic diphenylcyclopropenone sensitization with weekly scalp DPC. This clonotype was seen repeatedly, ten times or more. From the RACE reads, TCRdb called clonotypes with MiXCR, one entry per CDR3 protein. Found here are 84,000 or so distinct CDR3 sequences, roughly 10% of them singletons; the top ten hold about 2.5%.

The input for sequencing was whole blood, taken in connection with sensitization to the hapten diphenylcyclopropenone (DPC). The chain has TRBV7-9 and TRBJ1-2; the D is unclear. This receptor was taken from a woman between 25 and 40 years old with alopecia areata. Some clones in this sample may be carry-over from other donors' samples. DNA of the CDR3: TGTGCCAGCAGCTTAGCGTCCAACTATGGCTACACCTTC. This sequence encodes CASSLASNYGYTF.